This entry lists 23 T cell receptor beta chains sequenced from one sample in a study of blood T cell repertoires in COVID-19. Profiling relied on immunoSEQ multiplex PCR, and the TCRdb table lists in-frame clones only, not all of them. Among approximately 250,000 clones listed, approximately 90% were seen once. The sample consisted of PBMCs or T cells enriched from blood (not recorded which). The receptors come from a woman aged 25 to 45 with acute COVID-19.

The count of this clone is one. The chain has TRBV7-7 and TRBJ2-7; 7 nucleotides line up with TRBD1. This CDR3 contains 15 residues. The trim removed 5 bases at V and 3 bases at J, leaving 10 bases unmatched. Germline V gene lookup returns CDR1 SSHAT and CDR2 FNYEAQ (reference sequence). The CDR3: CASSPKQGLIYEQYF. CDR3 in DNA: TGTGCCAGCAGCCCGAAACAGGGGCTCATCTACGAGCAGTACTTC.

This chain uses TRBV3-1 (or the pseudogene TRBV3-2) with TRBJ1-2; no clear D. Germline V gives CDR1 LGHDT, CDR2 YNNKEL (reference sequence). V lost 0 bases and J lost 4, with 9 bases in between. The CDR3 has 14 residues. In DNA, the CDR3 is TGTGCCAGCAGCCAAGACAGTATTTTCTATGGCTACACCTTC. It translates to CASSQDSIFYGYTF.

The genes are TRBV14 and TRBJ1-2, with no clear D. Per germline, CDR1 SGHDN and CDR2 FVKESK. The ends were cut back, 1 base at V and 4 bases at J, with 7 bases in the middle. This CDR3 spans 13 amino acids. CDR3 residues: CASSQAGTYGYTF. The CDR3 region has the DNA TGTGCCAGCAGCCAAGCAGGTACCTATGGCTACACCTTC. Variable domain in full (rest from reference TRBV14 and TRBJ1-2): EAGVTQFPSHSVIEKGQTVTLRCDPISGHDNLYWYRRVMGKEIKFLLHFVKESKQDESGMPNNRFLAERTGGTYSTLKVQPAELEDSGVYFCASSQAGTYGYTFGSGTRLTVV.

The rearrangement uses TRBV19 and TRBJ2-1; 10 positions match TRBD2. There are 16 residues in the CDR3. CDR1 is LNHDA and CDR2 is SQIVND in the germline V gene (reference sequence). The J segment lost 7 bases and the V segment lost 5 bases, leaving 11 bases of the junction unmatched. DNA for the CDR3: TGTGCCAGTAGTTTCCCATCTAGCGGGAGTGGGAATGAGCAGTTCTTC. This codes for CASSFPSSGSGNEQFF.

The rearrangement links TRBV2 to TRBJ2-1; 13 bases align to TRBD2. V was clipped by 4 bases and J by 5 bases; unmatched bases: 5. The germline V gene encodes CDR1 SNHLY and CDR2 FYNNEI. This CDR3 comprises 16 residues. The CDR3 nucleotides read TGTGCCAGCAGTGCCCAGACTAGCGGGAGGAACAATGAGCAGTTCTTC. Amino acids: CASSAQTSGRNNEQFF.

This chain connects TRBV5-1 to TRBJ2-5, with TRBD1 as a possible D gene (6 bases). Germline assignment: CDR1 SGHRS and CDR2 YFSETQ. Trimming cost V 4 bases and J 5 bases, with 15 bases left between them. The CDR3 runs to 14 residues. The CDR3 DNA is TGCGCCAGCAGCGCCGAGGGGGTCGGCGAGACCCAGTACTTC. As protein: CASSAEGVGETQYF.

The CDR3 DNA sequence: TGTGCCAGCCGACAGCACAATGAGCAGTTCTTC. It encodes CASRQHNEQFF. The chain couples TRBV2 to TRBJ2-1; D is possibly TRBD1 (5 bases). This CDR3 has 11 amino acids. Per germline, CDR1 SNHLY and CDR2 FYNNEI. V gave up 8 bases and J gave up 5 bases, with 7 bases separating them.

This clone was counted a single time. The V call is TRBV5-1, the J call TRBJ2-1; D is unclear. Germline V gene data show CDR1 as SGHRS and CDR2 as YFSETQ. This CDR3 has 14 amino acids. V lost 4 bases to trimming and J lost 8 bases, with 16 bases between them. CDR3 nucleotides: TGCGCCAGCAGCCCGGGTCAGCTTTCGCATGAGCAGTTCTTC. It translates to CASSPGQLSHEQFF.

The V gene is TRBV19, the J gene TRBJ1-3, with 9 nucleotides matching TRBD1. The length of the CDR3 is 15 residues. Trimming at V came to 6 bases and at J to 3 bases, leaving 6 bases not matched to a gene. From germline, CDR1 is LNHDA and CDR2 SQIVND (reference sequence). The CDR3 protein is CASRTDRGFGNTIYF. CDR3 coding DNA: TGTGCCAGTAGGACGGACAGGGGTTTTGGAAACACCATATATTTT.

The chain combines TRBV4-1 with TRBJ2-1; 9 bases align to TRBD1. Germline CDR1 reads MGHRA; CDR2 reads YSYEKL. With V trimmed by 0 bases and J by 2 bases, 5 bases remained unmatched. CDR3 length: 17 residues. The CDR3 region is CASSQDRGTGTYNEQFF. The CDR3 coding sequence is TGCGCCAGCAGCCAAGATCGCGGGACAGGGACCTACAATGAGCAGTTCTTC.

The chain uses TRBV27 and TRBJ2-1; 14 bases agree with TRBD2. The trim removed 6 bases at V and 9 bases at J, leaving 7 bases unmatched. CDR1 MNHEY and CDR2 SMNVEV come from the germline V gene (reference sequence). The CDR3 is made up of 15 amino acids. The CDR3 reads CASSLGGLAGVEQFF. The CDR3 coding sequence is TGTGCCAGCAGCCTGGGGGGACTAGCGGGAGTTGAGCAGTTCTTC.

This clone occurred once. This chain uses TRBV29-1 with TRBJ1-1; no firm D call. V was shortened by 4 bases and J by 0 bases, with 3 bases between the two germline ends. The germline CDR1 and CDR2 sequences are SQVTM and ANQGSEA. This CDR3 is built from 11 residues. The CDR3: CSVALNTEAFF. CDR3 DNA sequence: TGCAGCGTTGCATTGAACACTGAAGCTTTCTTT.

This chain joins TRBV9 and TRBJ1-1; the D gene is possibly TRBD1 (6 bases). Germline assignment: CDR1 SGDLS and CDR2 YYNGEE. The germline V and J ends were trimmed by 7 bases and 4 bases, with 14 bases remaining between them. The CDR3 has 13 amino acids. Written as DNA, the CDR3 is TGTGCCAGCGGTCCACAGGGCGGCACTGAAGCTTTCTTT. Translating it yields CASGPQGGTEAFF.

The genes are TRBV28 and TRBJ1-2; D is ambiguous. Germline V gives CDR1 MDHEN, CDR2 SYDVKM. This CDR3 contains 12 residues. V was pared by 10 bases and J by 2 bases, with 11 bases between. The CDR3 DNA reads as TGTGCCACCGCGACAAGGAACTATGGCTACACCTTC. Translated, it gives CATATRNYGYTF.

The chain employs TRBV28 and TRBJ2-7, with TRBD1 matching 9 bases. Losses at the gene ends were 1 base for V and 5 bases for J; bases not matched to a gene: 6. CDR1 is MDHEN and CDR2 is SYDVKM in the germline V gene. The CDR3 length is 15 residues. CDR3 DNA sequence: TGTGCCAGCAGTTTATCGTACGACAGGGGGAACGAGCAGTACTTC. It encodes CASSLSYDRGNEQYF.

The V gene is TRBV28, the J gene TRBJ2-7, with a tentative D call TRBD1 (7 bases). CDR1 and CDR2 (germline): MDHEN, SYDVKM. CDR3 length: 12 amino acids. V lost 5 bases and J 6 bases, leaving 11 bases between the germline ends. The CDR3 region is CASSHQGGEQYF. CDR3 bases: TGTGCCAGCAGTCATCAGGGGGGCGAGCAGTACTTC.

Here the CDR3 reads CASSLDKGGSNEKLFF. The CDR3 DNA reads TGTGCCAGCAGCTTGGATAAAGGGGGCTCTAATGAAAAACTGTTTTTT. This chain joins TRBV5-4 and TRBJ1-4, with 7 bases that match TRBD1. Per germline, CDR1 SGHNT and CDR2 YYREEE (reference sequence). CDR3 length equals 16 residues. Germline trimming cut 0 bases from V and 3 bases from J; bases unmatched to any gene: 5.

CDR3 DNA sequence: TGTGCCAGCAGTTCCCAGCGGGAGTGGAATGAGCAGTTCTTC. Protein: CASSSQREWNEQFF. The V call is TRBV27, the J call TRBJ2-1, with 8 bases identical to TRBD2. CDR1 is MNHEY, CDR2 SMNVEV, per germline (reference sequence). The CDR3 totals 14 residues. V lost 4 bases to trimming and J lost 7 bases; unmatched junction nucleotides: 6.

The genes are TRBV4-2 and TRBJ2-7, with D hard to call. Between the trimmed V and J ends, which lost 0 bases and 1 base, there was a span of 10 bases. The CDR3 contains 15 residues. Germline-derived CDR1 and CDR2 are LGHNA and YNFKEQ. The CDR3 loop reads CASSQEHAVSYEQYF. DNA for the CDR3: TGTGCCAGCAGCCAAGAACACGCAGTGTCCTACGAGCAGTACTTC.

This chain uses TRBV3-1 (or the pseudogene TRBV3-2) with TRBJ2-7; 9 nucleotides align to TRBD1. The CDR3 has 14 amino acids. With V trimmed by 3 bases and J by 5 bases, 5 bases remained unmatched. The germline V gene encodes CDR1 LGHDT and CDR2 YNNKEL (reference sequence). The CDR3, as DNA: TGTGCCAGCAGCCAGGGACAGGGCTTTAACGAGCAGTACTTC. It translates to CASSQGQGFNEQYF.

Here the CDR3 reads CASSLGAGGFIPDTQYF. The CDR3, as DNA: TGCGCCAGCAGCTTGGGAGCGGGAGGGTTTATCCCGGATACGCAGTATTTT. The V call is TRBV5-1, the J call TRBJ2-3; 10 nucleotides agree with TRBD2. The CDR3 length is 17 residues. Per germline, CDR1 SGHRS and CDR2 YFSETQ. Trimming removed 0 bases from V and 6 bases from J; junction bases left unmatched: 10. Based on the CDR3 plus reference TRBV5-1 and TRBJ2-3, the full variable domain is KAGVTQTPRYLIKTRGQQVTLSCSPISGHRSVSWYQQTPGQGLQFLFEYFSETQRNKGNFPGRFSGRQFSNSRSEMNVSTLELGDSALYLCASSLGAGGFIPDTQYFGPGTRLTVL.

This clone came up once. CDR3 sequence: CASSSRGRGLNEQFF. The CDR3 DNA is TGTGCCAGCAGTTCCCGGGGCAGGGGCCTCAATGAGCAGTTCTTC. The V and J genes are TRBV6-5 and TRBJ2-1; D may be TRBD1 (6 bases). V was shortened by 4 bases and J by 6 bases, with 16 bases between the two germline ends. CDR3 length equals 15 residues. Looked up from germline, CDR1 is MNHEY and CDR2 is SVGAGI.

The rearrangement joins TRBV28 to TRBJ1-5; 10 nucleotides match TRBD1. Germline-derived CDR1 and CDR2 are MDHEN and SYDVKM. This CDR3 spans 14 amino acids. The V and J ends lost 7 bases and 6 bases, in that order; junction bases with no gene match: 6. The CDR3 DNA follows: TGTGCCAGCATCCCGGGACAGGGGAGTCAGCCCCAGCATTTT. This codes for CASIPGQGSQPQHF.